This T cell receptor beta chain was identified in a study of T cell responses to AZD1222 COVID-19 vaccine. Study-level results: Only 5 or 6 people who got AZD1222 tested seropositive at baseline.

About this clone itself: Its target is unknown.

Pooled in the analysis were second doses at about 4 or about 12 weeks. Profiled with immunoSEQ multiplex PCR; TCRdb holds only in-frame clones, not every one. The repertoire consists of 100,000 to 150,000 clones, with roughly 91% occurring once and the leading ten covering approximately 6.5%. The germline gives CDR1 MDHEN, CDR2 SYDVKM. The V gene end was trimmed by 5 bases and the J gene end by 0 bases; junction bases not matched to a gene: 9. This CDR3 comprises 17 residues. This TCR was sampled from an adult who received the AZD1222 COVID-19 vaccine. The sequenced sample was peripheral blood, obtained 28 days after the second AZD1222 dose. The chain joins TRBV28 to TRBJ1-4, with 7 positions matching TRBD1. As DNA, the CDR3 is TGTGCCAGCAGTGAGTGGGGACAGAATCCAACTAATGAAAAACTGTTTTTT. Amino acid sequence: CASSEWGQNPTNEKLFF.